A single sample is the source of the 5 T cell receptor beta chains below, sequenced in a study of CD8 T cells in Susac syndrome. Roughly 0.45 to 1 ug RNA was reverse transcribed with random hexamers. MiXCR, applied by TCRdb to the immunoSEQ multiplex PCR reads, yields one record per CDR3 protein. The sample has about 300,000 distinct CDR3 sequences; over 75% are singletons. The sequenced sample consisted of CD8+ T cells from PBMCs. The receptors originated from a human donor with multiple sclerosis.

The genes are TRBV27 and TRBJ2-7; 9 bases are a match to TRBD1. V lost 5 bases to trimming and J lost 2 bases; unmatched junction nucleotides: 16. The CDR3 length is 18 residues. Germline V gives CDR1 MNHEY, CDR2 SMNVEV (reference sequence). This chain's CDR3 is CASSPQTAGTGTPYEQYF. Here the CDR3 DNA reads TGTGCCAGCAGTCCTCAGACTGCCGGGACAGGGACACCCTACGAGCAGTACTTC.

V is TRBV28 and J is TRBJ2-7; 9 bases line up with TRBD2. CDR3 size: 14 residues. V was clipped by 3 bases and J by 4 bases; unmatched bases: 4. Germline V gives CDR1 MDHEN, CDR2 SYDVKM. CDR3 amino acids: CASSLISGSYEQYF. As DNA, the CDR3 is TGTGCCAGCAGTTTGATTAGCGGGAGTTACGAGCAGTACTTC.

The rearrangement joins TRBV21-1 to TRBJ2-1; the table assigns TRBD2, which was not confirmed against the DNA. TRBV21-1 is a recognized pseudogene. The CDR3 length is 13 residues. The CDR3 DNA reads TGTGCCAGCACTCCGGACTACCGCGATGAGCAGTTCTTC. Translating it yields CASTPDYRDEQFF.

The chain combines TRBV24-1 with TRBJ2-1, with D uncertain. Trimming removed 2 bases from V and 13 bases from J, with 14 bases in between. The length of the CDR3 is 13 residues. Per germline, CDR1 KGHDR and CDR2 SFDVKD. CDR3 DNA: TGTGCCACCAGTGATTCGTCAAAGGACCCTCAGTTCTTC. This sequence encodes CATSDSSKDPQFF.

This clonotype was counted a single time. The rearrangement uses TRBV4-2 and TRBJ2-3; 10 positions match TRBD2. The germline CDR1 and CDR2 sequences are LGHNA and YNFKEQ. J was trimmed by 2 bases and V by 4 bases; bases with no gene match: 12. The CDR3 sequence is 18 residues long. The CDR3: CASSPVQIAGGPTDTQYF. CDR3 in DNA: TGTGCCAGCAGCCCCGTTCAAATAGCGGGAGGTCCCACAGATACGCAGTATTTT.